This paragraph covers one T cell receptor beta chain sequence. The assay was immunoSEQ multiplex PCR, and TCRdb's table has in-frame clones only and misses some. The data show 97,000 or so clones, with approximately 84% seen just once and more than 9% held by the top ten. These data belong to a study of blood T cell repertoires in COVID-19. Study as a whole: Spain, Italy and the United States supplied samples that represented acute and convalescent COVID-19.

The CDR3 contains 15 residues. The germline V gene encodes CDR1 MNHEY and CDR2 SMNVEV (reference sequence). V was clipped by 2 bases and J by 0 bases, with 8 bases between them. V is TRBV27 and J is TRBJ2-1; D unresolved. This receptor was obtained from an older man with acute or convalescent COVID-19. Specimen: peripheral blood. CDR3 loop: CASSLSRSSYNEQFF. The CDR3 DNA reads TGTGCCAGCAGTTTAAGCCGGAGCTCCTACAATGAGCAGTTCTTC.